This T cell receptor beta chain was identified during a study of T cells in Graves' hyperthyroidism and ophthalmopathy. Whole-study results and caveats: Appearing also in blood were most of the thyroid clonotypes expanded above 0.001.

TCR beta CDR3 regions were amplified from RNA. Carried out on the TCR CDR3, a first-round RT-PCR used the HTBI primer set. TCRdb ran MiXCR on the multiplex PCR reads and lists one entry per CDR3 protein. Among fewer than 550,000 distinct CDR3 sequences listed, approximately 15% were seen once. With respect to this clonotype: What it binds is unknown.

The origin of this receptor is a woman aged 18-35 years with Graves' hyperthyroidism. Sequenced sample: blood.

The CDR3 DNA reads TGTGCCAGCAGCCCAAGGGACAGAGGCCCATATAATTCACCCCTCCACTTT. Translating it yields CASSPRDRGPYNSPLHF. The chain carries TRBV5-8 and TRBJ1-6, with 7 bases fitting TRBD1. The germline V gene encodes CDR1 SGHTS and CDR2 YDEGEE. The CDR3 is 17 residues long. J lost 4 bases, V lost 4 bases, and 11 bases had no gene match.